This is a list of T cell receptor beta chains from one sample in a study of lymphopenia after photon versus proton radiotherapy. Some clones are missing from TCRdb's copy, which holds only in-frame ones; the method was immunoSEQ multiplex PCR. The data hold 50,000 to 60,000 clones, with under 95% observed a single time. The specimen was peripheral blood, collected from a patient treated with photon-based radiotherapy. These receptors all stem from a woman aged 40 to 50 with cholangiocarcinoma. Each CDR3 is given with its conserved first and last residue. D genes are given only for firm matches. Not every row has a clone size; where given, it reads once, few, many or a size class.

D	J	size	V	DNA	CDR3
NA	TRBJ1-2	once	TRBV19	TGTGCCAGTAGGACACAGGGTACTAACTATGGCTACACCTTC	CASRTQGTNYGYTF
TRBD2	TRBJ2-3	NA	TRBV15	TGTGCCACCAGCAGAGACCAGGGAACTAGCGGGAGCCCAGCCACAGATACGCAGTATTTT	CATSRDQGTSGSPATDTQYF
TRBD2	TRBJ2-3	NA	TRBV5-4	TGTGCCAGCAGCTCCTCCCAGCGGGGGGGCCGGGATACGCAGTATTTT	CASSSSQRGGRDTQYF
NA	TRBJ1-2	NA	TRBV27	TGTGCCAGCAAAGACACAGGATTGAACTATGGCTACACCTTC	CASKDTGLNYGYTF
TRBD1	TRBJ1-2	medium-sized	TRBV6-1	TGTGCCAGCAGTGAATTGGGACAGAACTATGGCTACACCTTC	CASSELGQNYGYTF
TRBD1	TRBJ1-1	NA	TRBV30	TGTGCCTGGTTAAACCTCCGGGACAGGGGGCGGTTCACTGAAGCTTTCTTT	CAWLNLRDRGRFTEAFF
NA	TRBJ1-6	NA	TRBV19	TGTGCCAGTAACGAAGGGACGTCCCTACCCCTCCACTTT	CASNEGTSLPLHF
TRBD2	TRBJ2-5	once	TRBV29-1	TGCAGCGTGGGACTAGCGGCCTACCAAGAAACCCAGTACTTC	CSVGLAAYQETQYF
NA	TRBJ2-1	NA	TRBV28	TGTGCCAGCAGTACCGGGACCGTCTTGACGGGAAGCTCCTACAATGAGCAGTTCTTC	CASSTGTVLTGSSYNEQFF
TRBD1	TRBJ2-5	NA	TRBV7-9	TGTGCCAGCAGCATCGCAGGGGGCCAAGAGACCCAGTACTTC	CASSIAGGQETQYF
NA	TRBJ1-3	NA	TRBV7-3	TGTGCCAGCAGTCCGAGCTCTGGAAACACCATATATTTT	CASSPSSGNTIYF
NA	TRBJ2-1	NA	TRBV2	TGTGCCAGCAGTGTAGGGGGGCAAAATGAGCAGTTCTTC	CASSVGGQNEQFF
TRBD1	TRBJ2-7	NA	TRBV11-2	TGTGCCAGCAGCTTAAGGACAGGACCCTACGAGCAGTACTTC	CASSLRTGPYEQYF
TRBD2	TRBJ2-1	NA	TRBV7-9	TGTGCCAGCAGCCGTCTCATGCCGCGGGAGAATAGCAATGAGCAGTTCTTC	CASSRLMPRENSNEQFF
TRBD2	TRBJ2-1	once	TRBV11-3	TGTGCCAGCAGCTTCGGTCTAGCGGGAGGGCCCAATGAGCAGTTCTTC	CASSFGLAGGPNEQFF
TRBD2	TRBJ2-3	NA	TRBV27	TGTGCCACCAGACTAGCGGGAGGGTCAGATACGCAGTATTTT	CATRLAGGSDTQYF
NA	TRBJ1-5	once	TRBV30	TGTGCCTGGAGTGGGTTTTCGGGCAATCAGCCCCAGCATTTT	CAWSGFSGNQPQHF
TRBD2	TRBJ2-2	NA	TRBV19	TGTGCCAGCATTACTAGCGCCACCGGGGAGCTGTTTTTT	CASITSATGELFF
NA	TRBJ2-3	NA	TRBV25-1	TGTGCCAGCAGACCGGGAGATAGCACAAATACGCAGTATTTT	CASRPGDSTNTQYF
NA	TRBJ1-2	NA	TRBV9	TGTGCCAGCAGCGTAGCGGAGGGTTCGGGCTATGGCTACACCTTC	CASSVAEGSGYGYTF
TRBD2	TRBJ2-5	NA	TRBV5-1	TGCGCCAGCAGCTTGGGACTAGCGGAGCAAGAGACCCAGTACTTC	CASSLGLAEQETQYF
TRBD1	TRBJ1-2	NA	TRBV9	TGTGCCAGCGGACAAAGGACAGGAATGGGCTACACCTTC	CASGQRTGMGYTF
TRBD1	TRBJ1-5	NA	TRBV19	TGTGCCAGTACCCTGGACAGGGGAAGCAATCAGCCCCAGCATTTT	CASTLDRGSNQPQHF
NA	TRBJ1-6	once	TRBV29-1	TGCAGCGGTCGGACAGACCGATATTCACCCCTCCACTTT	CSGRTDRYSPLHF
NA	TRBJ2-7	NA	TRBV18	TGTGCCAGCTCTCACTCAGATTACGAGCAGTACTTC	CASSHSDYEQYF
NA	TRBJ2-3	NA	TRBV10-3	TGTGCCATCAGTGATTCAGGGGTCCTCACAGATACGCAGTATTTT	CAISDSGVLTDTQYF
NA	TRBJ1-2	NA	TRBV25-1	TGTGCCAGCAGTGGCTCGGACGGCCGCGACTCTAACTATGGCTACACCTTC	CASSGSDGRDSNYGYTF
NA	TRBJ2-7	once	TRBV29-1	TGCAGCGTTGAGACAGTCGAAAGCCCTTCCTACGAGCAGTACTTC	CSVETVESPSYEQYF
NA	TRBJ2-1	NA	TRBV7-6	TGTGCCAGCAGCCTCCAAGGCAATGAGCAGTTCTTC	CASSLQGNEQFF
TRBD1	TRBJ1-3	NA	TRBV2	TGTGCCAGCAGTGACCCGATACAGGGGGAAGGAAACACCATATATTTT	CASSDPIQGEGNTIYF
NA	TRBJ2-1	NA	TRBV6-5	TGTGCCAGCAGTCCACTACGAGGGAATGAGCAGTTCTTC	CASSPLRGNEQFF
NA	TRBJ1-4	many	TRBV23-1	TGCGCCAGCAGCAAGGGACACCTTGCAACTAATGAAAAACTGTTTTTT	CASSKGHLATNEKLFF
TRBD1	TRBJ2-7	NA	TRBV30	TGTGCCTGGAGTGTTGGGACAGGGGCCTACGAGCAGTACTTC	CAWSVGTGAYEQYF
NA	TRBJ1-1	NA	TRBV25-1	TGTGCCAGCAGTGAAGATTGGGGGGGAAGAGCTTTCTTT	CASSEDWGGRAFF
NA	TRBJ2-2	NA	TRBV7-8	TGTGCCAGCAGCTTAATCGGCGGGGGCATCACCGGGGAGCTGTTTTTT	CASSLIGGGITGELFF
NA	TRBJ1-5	NA	TRBV6-1	TGTGCCAGCAGTGATGGTCAGCCCCAGCATTTT	CASSDGQPQHF
NA	TRBJ2-1	NA	TRBV19	TGTGCCAGTAGTATGAGGGCGGGGTTCTCCTACAATGAGCAGTTCTTC	CASSMRAGFSYNEQFF
NA	TRBJ1-3	once	TRBV28	TGTGCCAGCAGAGACAGCGACCTAAAGAACACCATATATTTT	CASRDSDLKNTIYF
NA	TRBJ1-2	NA	TRBV6-5	TGTGCCAGCAGTTCCCACAGGGATAATGGCTACACCTTC	CASSSHRDNGYTF